The present T cell receptor (beta chain) was sequenced within a study of breast tumors, draining lymph nodes, adjacent tissues. Findings and caveats of the study: Compared with basal-like, luminal-like tumors shared significantly more repertoire with nontumor tissue. Tumor T cell lymph node origin was a supported hypothesis, not proven. The data were judged consistent with most tumor T cells coming from lymph node and expanding in tumor.

Points on this clonotype: Its antigen is unidentified.

The lymph nodes were axillary draining lymph nodes from breast cancer patients. TCRdb reanalysed the multiplex PCR reads using MiXCR and keeps one entry per CDR3 protein. The data hold 200,000 to 250,000 distinct CDR3 sequences, with approximately 36% observed a single time. CDR1 and CDR2 (germline): MNHEY, SVGAGI. The germline V and J ends were trimmed by 5 bases and 7 bases, with 12 bases remaining between them. The length of the CDR3 is 13 residues. The clonotype comes from a female donor with breast cancer. Some clones in this sample may be carry-over from other donors' samples. Material: axillary lymph node tissue. This sequence joins TRBV6-5 and TRBJ1-5; perhaps TRBD1 as D (6 bases). The chain's CDR3 is CASSRVGGQPQHF. The DNA for the CDR3 is TGTGCCAGCAGTCGCGTGGGGGGCCAGCCCCAGCATTTT.